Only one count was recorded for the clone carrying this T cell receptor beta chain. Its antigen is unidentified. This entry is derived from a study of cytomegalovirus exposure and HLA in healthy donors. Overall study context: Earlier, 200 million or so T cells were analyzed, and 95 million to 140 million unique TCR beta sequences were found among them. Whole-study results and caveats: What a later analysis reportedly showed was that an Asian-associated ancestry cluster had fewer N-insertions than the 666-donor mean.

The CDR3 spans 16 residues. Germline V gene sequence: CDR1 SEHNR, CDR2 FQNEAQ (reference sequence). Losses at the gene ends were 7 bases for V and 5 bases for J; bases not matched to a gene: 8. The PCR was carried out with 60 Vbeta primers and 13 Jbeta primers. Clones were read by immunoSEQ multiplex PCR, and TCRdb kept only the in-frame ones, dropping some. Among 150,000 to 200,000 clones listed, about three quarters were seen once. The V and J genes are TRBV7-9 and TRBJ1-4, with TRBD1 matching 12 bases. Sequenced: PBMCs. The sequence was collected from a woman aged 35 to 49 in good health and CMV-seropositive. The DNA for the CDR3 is TGTGCCAGCACCTCAAGGGACAGGGGGCAAAATGAAAAACTGTTTTTT. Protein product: CASTSRDRGQNEKLFF.